These 23 T cell receptor beta chains came from one sample sequenced in a study of blood T cell repertoires in COVID-19. Sequenced by immunoSEQ multiplex PCR; TCRdb stores in-frame clones only, minus some. This repertoire shows more than 250,000 clones, roughly 91% found once; its top ten account for 1%. Specimen: peripheral blood. The receptors stem from a man aged 45-65 years with active or convalescent COVID-19.

The chain couples TRBV6-5 to TRBJ2-2; D gene uncertain. Germline CDR1 reads MNHEY; CDR2 reads SVGAGI. The V and J ends lost 10 bases and 7 bases respectively, with 10 bases between them. This CDR3 is built from 11 residues. CDR3 bases: TGTGCCAATCCAGGTGGCGGGGAGCTGTTTTTT. As protein: CANPGGGELFF.

The V call is TRBV5-1, the J call TRBJ2-2; 13 bases are shared with TRBD2. Germline-derived CDR1 and CDR2 are SGHRS and YFSETQ. The CDR3 consists of 16 residues. Unmatched junction bases numbered 9, after V lost 7 bases and J lost 6 bases. CDR3 residues: CASSGLAGTGAGELFF. The CDR3 DNA reads as TGCGCCAGCTCGGGACTAGCGGGGACAGGGGCCGGGGAGCTGTTTTTT.

This clone occurred once. The chain uses TRBV4-2 and TRBJ1-5; D remains ambiguous. The CDR3 runs to 11 residues. Germline loops: CDR1 LGHNA, CDR2 YNFKEQ. Trimming shortened V by 8 bases and J by 9 bases, and 11 bases separated the two germline ends. The CDR3 region is CASSSGGPQHF. The CDR3 DNA reads TGTGCCAGCTCCTCGGGTGGGCCCCAGCATTTT.

The chain is built from TRBV9 and TRBJ1-2; weak D call: TRBD1 (5 bases). This CDR3 comprises 13 residues. Between the trimmed V and J ends, which lost 3 bases and 5 bases, there was a span of 11 bases. CDR1 and CDR2 from the germline V gene are SGDLS and YYNGEE. The CDR3: CASSDSGGYGYTF. The CDR3 DNA reads as TGTGCCAGCAGCGATTCGGGGGGATATGGCTACACCTTC.

This clone was observed a single time. The rearrangement joins TRBV2 to TRBJ2-5, with D possibly matching TRBD1 (5 bases). The CDR3 runs to 12 residues. Looked up from germline, CDR1 is SNHLY and CDR2 is FYNNEI. Trimming removed 8 bases at V and 5 bases at J, with 12 bases between. CDR3 sequence (DNA): TGTGCCAGCGGTCAGGGTATTGAGACCCAGTACTTC. Its protein product is CASGQGIETQYF.

This clone was seen a few times. The V call is TRBV2, the J call TRBJ1-1; 7 nucleotides match TRBD1. J gave up 4 bases and V 4 bases, and 9 bases lay outside the gene matches. Germline CDR1 and CDR2: SNHLY and FYNNEI. The CDR3 loop spans 15 amino acids. The DNA for the CDR3 is TGTGCCAGCAGTGTGGACAGGTCAAGGAGCACTGAAGCTTTCTTT. Its translation is CASSVDRSRSTEAFF.

The chain is built from TRBV14 and TRBJ2-7; D is ambiguous. The V end was cut by 4 bases, the J end by 0 bases, with 19 bases between. The CDR3 is made up of 17 amino acids. Germline V gene lookup returns CDR1 SGHDN and CDR2 FVKESK. CDR3 sequence (DNA): TGTGCCAGCAGCCCCTCGCGGCAGTCGATATTCTCCTACGAGCAGTACTTC. Translation: CASSPSRQSIFSYEQYF. Using reference TRBV14 and TRBJ2-7 for the parts outside the CDR3, the full variable domain is EAGVTQFPSHSVIEKGQTVTLRCDPISGHDNLYWYRRVMGKEIKFLLHFVKESKQDESGMPNNRFLAERTGGTYSTLKVQPAELEDSGVYFCASSPSRQSIFSYEQYFGPGTRLTVT.

The gene calls are TRBV2 and TRBJ2-3, with TRBD2 matching over 11 bases. V lost 5 bases, J lost 0 bases, and 7 bases stayed unmatched. The CDR3 runs to 17 residues. CDR1 and CDR2 (germline): SNHLY, FYNNEI. CDR3 DNA sequence: TGTGCCAGCAGTAAGACACGGACTAGCGGGAGCACAGATACGCAGTATTTT. It translates to CASSKTRTSGSTDTQYF. Filled out from reference TRBV2 and TRBJ2-3, the complete variable domain reads EPEVTQTPSHQVTQMGQEVILRCVPISNHLYFYWYRQILGQKVEFLVSFYNNEISEKSEIFDDQFSVERPDGSNFTLKIRSTKLEDSAMYFCASSKTRTSGSTDTQYFGPGTRLTVL.

The chain joins TRBV19 to TRBJ1-5; D gene ambiguous. The V and J ends lost 2 bases and 2 bases respectively, with 16 bases between them. This CDR3 is 17 amino acids long. Per the germline V gene, CDR1 is LNHDA and CDR2 is SQIVND (reference sequence). The CDR3 sequence: CASSIFGVGLGNQPQHF. The CDR3 coding sequence is TGTGCCAGTAGTATATTTGGAGTCGGGTTGGGCAATCAGCCCCAGCATTTT.

The chain links TRBV20-1 to TRBJ2-7, with D maybe TRBD1 (5 bases). V shed 3 bases and J shed 5 bases, with 17 bases lying between them. Germline V gene sequence: CDR1 DFQATT, CDR2 SNEGSKA (reference sequence). The CDR3 covers 14 residues. The CDR3 DNA reads as TGCAGTGCTAGTTTTCAGGGCAGCCTCAACGAGCAGTACTTC. It encodes CSASFQGSLNEQYF.

Here the CDR3 reads CASSFGNYGYTF. CDR3 in DNA: TGTGCCAGCAGCTTCGGGAACTATGGCTACACCTTC. The gene calls are TRBV11-2 and TRBJ1-2; no firm D call. V lost 3 bases and J lost 2, with 4 bases in between. This CDR3 has 12 amino acids. Looked up from germline, CDR1 is SGHAT and CDR2 is FQNNGV.

This rearrangement joins TRBV9 to TRBJ1-2, with 10 bases fitting TRBD1. Per germline, CDR1 SGDLS and CDR2 YYNGEE. V dropped 4 bases and J dropped 4; count of bases not matched to a gene: 10. This CDR3 spans 16 amino acids. CDR3 amino acids: CASSTSRDRGRYGYTF. The CDR3, as DNA: TGTGCCAGCAGCACTTCCCGGGACAGGGGACGCTATGGCTACACCTTC.

This clone occurred once. Other DNA sequences within the sample encode an identical CDR3. The rearrangement uses TRBV28 and TRBJ2-7; 9 nucleotides match TRBD2. Trimming took 2 bases from V and 1 from J; bases not matched to a gene: 0. Per germline, CDR1 MDHEN and CDR2 SYDVKM. This CDR3 has 14 amino acids. CDR3: CASSLAGGSYEQYF. The CDR3 nucleotides read TGTGCCAGCAGTTTAGCGGGAGGGTCCTACGAGCAGTACTTC.

This clone has just one count. This chain joins TRBV7-8 and TRBJ2-2; TRBD1 matches at 8 bases. Per the germline V gene, CDR1 is SGHVS and CDR2 is FQNEAQ. The V gene end was trimmed by 5 bases and the J gene end by 0 bases; junction bases not matched to a gene: 5. The CDR3 has 16 residues. CDR3: CASSRGQGANTGELFF. CDR3 DNA sequence: TGTGCCAGCAGCCGAGGACAGGGCGCGAACACCGGGGAGCTGTTTTTT.

In nucleotides, the CDR3 is TGTGCCAGCAGCTTAGACACCAACACTGAAGCTTTCTTT. Its protein is CASSLDTNTEAFF. V usage is TRBV7-2 and J usage is TRBJ1-1, with unresolved D. V shed 1 base and J shed 2 bases, with 5 bases lying between them. Germline CDR1 and CDR2: SGHTA and FQGNSA. The CDR3 length is 13 residues.

This clone was found once. CDR3 sequence: CASSQTGWSTEAFF. DNA of the CDR3: TGTGCCAGCTCACAAACAGGGTGGAGCACTGAAGCTTTCTTT. The chain recombines TRBV18 with TRBJ1-1; maybe TRBD1 (6 bases). The CDR3 totals 14 residues. Looked up from germline, CDR1 is KGHSH and CDR2 is LQKENI. V was shortened by 4 bases and J by 4 bases, with 13 bases between the two germline ends.

The CDR3 DNA sequence: TGTGCCAGCAGCTTAGCGTGGGCAGGGATTAAGTCTAATGAAAAACTGTTTTTT. This codes for CASSLAWAGIKSNEKLFF. The chain recombines TRBV7-9 with TRBJ1-4; a weak D match, TRBD1 (5 bases). The V end was cut by 0 bases, the J end by 3 bases, with 17 bases between. The CDR3 runs 18 residues. CDR1 is SEHNR and CDR2 is FQNEAQ in the germline V gene (reference sequence).

The chain employs TRBV2 and TRBJ2-1; D gene ambiguous. Germline-derived CDR1 and CDR2 are SNHLY and FYNNEI. This CDR3 region has 13 residues. The V and J ends lost 3 bases and 10 bases respectively, with 13 bases between them. The CDR3 bases are TGTGCCAGCAGTGACCCCCAGCGATACGAGCAGTTCTTC. It is translated as CASSDPQRYEQFF.

The chain is built from TRBV10-1 and TRBJ1-1; perhaps TRBD1 as D (5 bases). CDR1 and CDR2 (germline): WNHNN, SYGVQD (reference sequence). The CDR3 has 12 residues. CDR3 protein: CASGAANTEAFF. The CDR3 DNA reads as TGCGCTTCTGGGGCTGCGAACACTGAAGCTTTCTTT.

The chain joins TRBV20-1 to TRBJ1-4; tentative D call: TRBD1 (6 bases). V was shortened by 3 bases and J by 1 base, with 12 bases between the two germline ends. CDR3 length equals 15 residues. Germline V gene sequence: CDR1 DFQATT, CDR2 SNEGSKA (reference sequence). CDR3 protein: CSASETGRTNEKLFF. The CDR3 DNA reads as TGCAGTGCTAGTGAAACAGGGAGAACTAATGAAAAACTGTTTTTT.

The chain is built from TRBV7-9 and TRBJ2-7; TRBD1 is a possible D gene (6 bases). The CDR3 has 15 residues. V was cut by 5 bases and J by 2 bases, with 16 bases left in between. The germline V gene has CDR1 SEHNR and CDR2 FQNEAQ (reference sequence). The DNA of the CDR3 is TGTGCCAGCAGCACTACAGGGACGGAAACCTACGAGCAGTACTTC. Encoded protein: CASSTTGTETYEQYF.

This clone was found once. This chain connects TRBV4-1 to TRBJ1-1, with 11 bases fitting TRBD1. J was trimmed by 6 bases and V by 3 bases; bases with no gene match: 15. The CDR3 has 18 amino acids. In germline, CDR1 is MGHRA, CDR2 YSYEKL. CDR3 bases: TGCGCCAGCAGCCATACCTCAGGGGACAGGGGGTCTATTGCTGAAGCTTTCTTT. It specifies CASSHTSGDRGSIAEAFF.

V gene TRBV11-3 combines with J gene TRBJ2-1; TRBD2 aligns across 8 bases. Germline CDR1 SGHNT, CDR2 YENEEA. Unmatched junction bases numbered 3, after V lost 0 bases and J lost 5 bases. The CDR3 is 15 residues long. CDR3 bases: TGTGCCAGCAGCTTAGACGGGGGGGCAAACAATGAGCAGTTCTTC. Translated: CASSLDGGANNEQFF.